This T cell receptor (beta chain) was identified during a study of T cell responses to AZD1222 COVID-19 vaccine. The CDR3 totals 14 residues. Germline CDR1 SGHDT, CDR2 YYEEEE. V was clipped by 2 bases and J by 4 bases; unmatched bases: 5. Comments on this clone: Antigen unknown.

Profiling relied on immunoSEQ multiplex PCR, and the TCRdb table lists in-frame clones only, not all of them. The data hold 250,000 to 300,000 clones, with 90% to 95% observed a single time. General observations from the study: Spike was spanned by vaccine-associated CD4 TCRs, which were dominant at 160-218 and 743-854. Seropositivity was recorded at baseline in only a handful of AZD1222 recipients. A rise in Spike-specific TCR breadth and depth followed two AZD1222 doses. Repertoire sampling was restricted to post-peak T cell response timepoints.

Sequenced material: peripheral blood, taken 28 days after the second AZD1222 dose. The chain uses TRBV5-6 and TRBJ2-7; 8 nucleotides agree with TRBD1. This TCR was sampled from an adult who received the AZD1222 COVID-19 vaccine. The CDR3 bases are TGTGCCAGCAGCTTCGGGACAGGCCCATACGAGCAGTACTTC. Translated, it gives CASSFGTGPYEQYF.